These 8 T cell receptor beta chains originate from one sample sequenced in a study of shared clonotypes between healthy human individuals. This table comes from immunoSEQ multiplex PCR, and its TCRdb copy is limited to in-frame clones, with some not included. The sample includes about 1.1 million clones, 60% to 85% of them seen just once. Material for sequencing was memory CD4+ T cells from PBMCs. Regarding subset: CD45RA-negative fraction. The receptors stem from a man in his late teens or twenties in good health. Some clones in this sample may be carry-over from other donors' samples.

V usage is TRBV27 and J usage is TRBJ1-2, with a tentative D call TRBD1 (5 bases). The length of the CDR3 is 14 residues. CDR1 is MNHEY and CDR2 is SMNVEV in the germline V gene (reference sequence). V lost 3 bases and J lost 5, with 13 bases in between. In DNA, the CDR3 is TGTGCCAGCAGTTTGAAAGACAGACCATATGGCTACACCTTC. It yields the protein CASSLKDRPYGYTF.

The chain uses TRBV7-2 and TRBJ2-7; D is unclear. In germline, CDR1 is SGHTA, CDR2 FQGNSA. The CDR3 is made up of 13 amino acids. V was cut by 5 bases and J by 1 base, with 9 bases left in between. CDR3 sequence reads: CASSRQRSYEQYF. The CDR3 DNA reads TGTGCCAGCAGCCGACAAAGGTCCTACGAGCAGTACTTC.

The chain links TRBV5-4 to TRBJ2-7; D is unresolved. The CDR3 is 13 residues long. V was trimmed by 10 bases and J by 0 bases, leaving 14 bases between them. Germline loops: CDR1 SGHNT, CDR2 YYREEE (reference sequence). The CDR3 DNA sequence: TGTGCCGGGTCTGCGGTGGGCTCCTACGAGCAGTACTTC. It encodes CAGSAVGSYEQYF.

This clone appeared a few times. V gene TRBV7-2 combines with J gene TRBJ2-1; 10 bases match TRBD2. Germline CDR1 and CDR2: SGHTA and FQGNSA. There are 15 residues in the CDR3. The V and J ends lost 5 bases and 6 bases, in that order; junction bases with no gene match: 7. The CDR3 DNA follows: TGTGCCAGCAGCCGTACTAGCGGGATAGGCAATGAGCAGTTCTTC. This sequence encodes CASSRTSGIGNEQFF.

The chain is built from TRBV5-1 and TRBJ2-5; D unclear. The V end lost 0 bases, the J end lost 1 base, and 4 bases lay between the germline ends. CDR1 is SGHRS, CDR2 YFSETQ, per germline. The CDR3 runs to 13 residues. CDR3 region: CASSLATQETQYF. In nucleotides, the CDR3 is TGCGCCAGCAGCTTGGCCACCCAAGAGACCCAGTACTTC.

This clone showed up just a few times. V gene TRBV30 combines with J gene TRBJ1-2; D not resolved. Germline V CDR1 and CDR2: GTSNPN, SVGIG (reference sequence). CDR3 length: 15 amino acids. Between the trimmed V and J ends, which lost 1 base and 3 bases, there was a span of 15 bases. This chain's CDR3 is CAWSAILGSHYGYTF. CDR3 DNA sequence: TGTGCCTGGAGTGCTATACTCGGATCTCACTATGGCTACACCTTC.

The V call is TRBV7-9, the J call TRBJ1-1; the D is unclear. The length of the CDR3 is 13 residues. The V gene lost 1 base and the J gene lost 10 bases, with 13 bases spanning the gap. Looked up from germline, CDR1 is SEHNR and CDR2 is FQNEAQ (reference sequence). CDR3 in DNA: TGTGCCAGCAGCTTAGACGCAGGTCTTGGAGCTTTCTTT. It codes for CASSLDAGLGAFF.

The chain employs TRBV28 and TRBJ1-2; D call uncertain. The germline V and J ends were trimmed by 6 bases and 11 bases, with 16 bases remaining between them. Germline lookup yields CDR1 MDHEN and CDR2 SYDVKM. The CDR3 sequence is 12 residues long. The CDR3 DNA is TGTGCCAGCAGCCTATACCAACGCGGGTACACCTTC. It specifies CASSLYQRGYTF.